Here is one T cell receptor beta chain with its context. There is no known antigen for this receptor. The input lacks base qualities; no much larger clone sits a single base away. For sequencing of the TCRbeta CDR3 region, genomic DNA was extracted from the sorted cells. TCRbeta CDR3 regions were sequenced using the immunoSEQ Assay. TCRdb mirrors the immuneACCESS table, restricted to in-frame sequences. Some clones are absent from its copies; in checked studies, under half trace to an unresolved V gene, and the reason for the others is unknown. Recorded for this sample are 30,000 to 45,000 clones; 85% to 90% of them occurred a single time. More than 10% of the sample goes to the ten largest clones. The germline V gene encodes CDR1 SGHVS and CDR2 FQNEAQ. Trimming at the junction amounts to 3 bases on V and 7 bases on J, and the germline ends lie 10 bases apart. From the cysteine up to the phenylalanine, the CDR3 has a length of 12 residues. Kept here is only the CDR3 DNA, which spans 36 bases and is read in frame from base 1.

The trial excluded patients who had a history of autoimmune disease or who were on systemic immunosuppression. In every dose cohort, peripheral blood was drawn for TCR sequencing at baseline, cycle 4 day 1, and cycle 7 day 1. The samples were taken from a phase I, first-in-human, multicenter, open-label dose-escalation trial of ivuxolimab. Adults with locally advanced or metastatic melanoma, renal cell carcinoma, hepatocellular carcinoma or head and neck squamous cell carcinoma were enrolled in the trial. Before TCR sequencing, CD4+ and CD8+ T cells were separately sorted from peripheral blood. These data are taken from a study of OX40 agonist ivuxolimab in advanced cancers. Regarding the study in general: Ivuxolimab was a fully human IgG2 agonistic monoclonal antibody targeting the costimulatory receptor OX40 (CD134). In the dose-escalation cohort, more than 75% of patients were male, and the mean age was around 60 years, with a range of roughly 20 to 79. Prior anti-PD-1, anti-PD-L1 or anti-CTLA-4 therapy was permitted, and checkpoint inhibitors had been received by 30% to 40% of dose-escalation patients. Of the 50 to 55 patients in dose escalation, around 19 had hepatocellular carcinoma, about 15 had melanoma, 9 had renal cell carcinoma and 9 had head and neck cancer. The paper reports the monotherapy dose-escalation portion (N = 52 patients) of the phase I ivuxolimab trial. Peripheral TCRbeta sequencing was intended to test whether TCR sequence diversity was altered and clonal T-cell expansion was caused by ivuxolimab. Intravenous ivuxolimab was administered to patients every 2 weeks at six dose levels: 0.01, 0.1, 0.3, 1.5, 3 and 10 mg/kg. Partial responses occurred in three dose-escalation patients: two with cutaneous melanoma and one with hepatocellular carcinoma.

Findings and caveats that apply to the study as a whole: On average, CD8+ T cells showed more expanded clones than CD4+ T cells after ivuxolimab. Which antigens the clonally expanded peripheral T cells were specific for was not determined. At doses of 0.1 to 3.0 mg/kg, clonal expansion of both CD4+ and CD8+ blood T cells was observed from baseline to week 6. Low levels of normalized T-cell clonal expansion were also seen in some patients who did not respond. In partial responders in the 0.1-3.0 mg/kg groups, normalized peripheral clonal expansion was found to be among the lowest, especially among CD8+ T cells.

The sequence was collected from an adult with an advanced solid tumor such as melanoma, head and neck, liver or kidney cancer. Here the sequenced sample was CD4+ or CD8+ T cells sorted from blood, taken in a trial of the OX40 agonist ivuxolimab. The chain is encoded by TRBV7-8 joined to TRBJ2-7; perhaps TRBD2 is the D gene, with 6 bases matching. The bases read TGTGCCAGCAGCTTCCTCGGGGGAGAGCAGTACTTC. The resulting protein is CASSFLGGEQYF.